The rows below give T cell receptor beta chains drawn from one sample of a study of long-term antiretroviral therapy in people with HIV. The repertoire was sequenced with immunoSEQ multiplex PCR; TCRdb's copy has only in-frame clones and lacks some. This sample yields fewer than 40,000 clones, of which around 97% are seen a single time; around 3.1% belongs to the top ten. The material was unsorted PBMCs, obtained 6.9 years after starting antiretroviral therapy. All receptors come from a man aged 30 to 39 with HIV. Each CDR3 is given with its conserved first and last residue. A D gene is named only where the DNA matches it firmly.

CDR3 length	V gene	J gene	D gene	CDR3 DNA	CDR3 protein
16	TRBV19	TRBJ2-7	TRBD2	TGTGCCAGTAGTCTAAGCGGGAGGGTGGGGGCCTACGAGCAGTACTTC	CASSLSGRVGAYEQYF
14	TRBV2	TRBJ2-3	.	TGTGCCAGCAGTGATATCCCGGGGGGCGATACGCAGTATTTT	CASSDIPGGDTQYF
15	TRBV30	TRBJ2-1	.	TGTGCCTGGAGGTTAGCAGGTGCGGAAAAGAATGAGCAGTTCTTC	CAWRLAGAEKNEQFF
16	TRBV10-3	TRBJ2-3	TRBD2	TGTGCCATCAGGGCTAGCGGGAGGGCCCTCGGAGATACGCAGTATTTT	CAIRASGRALGDTQYF
14	TRBV4-2	TRBJ2-7	TRBD1	TGTGCCAGCAGCCAGGACAGGGGAAGGGGCGAGCAGTACTTC	CASSQDRGRGEQYF
11	TRBV20-1	TRBJ1-2	.	TGCAGTGCTAGAAAAGGTCTCGAGAACACCTTC	CSARKGLENTF
16	TRBV19	TRBJ2-1	.	TGTGCCAGTAGTTTTGGGGGCACAGGGTCCTACAATGAGCAGTTCTTC	CASSFGGTGSYNEQFF
15	TRBV6-1	TRBJ1-1	TRBD1	TGTGCCAGCAGGACTATGACAGGGGTGAACACTGAAGCTTTCTTT	CASRTMTGVNTEAFF
14	TRBV6-5	TRBJ1-4	.	TGTGCCAGCAGTTTACAGGGCCCGACCGAAAAACTGTTTTTT	CASSLQGPTEKLFF
14	TRBV4-1	TRBJ2-3	.	TGCGCCAGCAGCCAAGGAGAGAGGATAGATACGCAGTATTTT	CASSQGERIDTQYF
13	TRBV7-9	TRBJ1-1	.	TGTGCCAGCAGCAGGACCGGGACACCTGAAGCTTTCTTT	CASSRTGTPEAFF
14	TRBV29-1	TRBJ2-1	.	TGCAGCGTTGCCTCCCAGCCAAGATACAATGAGCAGTTCTTC	CSVASQPRYNEQFF
15	TRBV6-5	TRBJ2-5	.	TGTGCCAGCAGACTACACCGGGGGAAGTTGGAGACCCAGTACTTC	CASRLHRGKLETQYF
19	TRBV4-3	TRBJ2-1	TRBD2	TGCGCCAGCAGCCAAGCGTTTTCTAGCGGGAGGGTATCCTACAATGAGCAGTTCTTC	CASSQAFSSGRVSYNEQFF
17	TRBV4-3	TRBJ2-1	TRBD1	TGCGCCAGCAGCCAACCCCGGGGACAGGGAATCTGGAATGAGCAGTTCTTC	CASSQPRGQGIWNEQFF
14	TRBV19	TRBJ1-6	.	TGTGCCAGTAGTACCCGGACAGCCCACCCACCCCTCCACTTT	CASSTRTAHPPLHF
16	TRBV10-3	TRBJ2-7	.	TGTGCCATCCCCCCGCCGGCGGGGTCTTACGCCTACGAGCAGTACTTC	CAIPPPAGSYAYEQYF
15	TRBV9	TRBJ2-3	.	TGTGCCAGCAGCGCTGACAGAGCTAGCACAGATACGCAGTATTTT	CASSADRASTDTQYF
17	TRBV5-6	TRBJ2-7	TRBD2	TGTGCCAGCAGTCTCGTCGGACTAGCGGAGAGCTCCTACGAGCAGTACTTC	CASSLVGLAESSYEQYF
17	TRBV10-1	TRBJ2-5	TRBD2	TGCGCCAGCAGACAGAAACTAGCGGGAGGTTTACAAGAGACCCAGTACTTC	CASRQKLAGGLQETQYF
14	TRBV21-1	TRBJ1-6	.	TGTGCCAGCAGCAAAGATACGGATAATTCACCCCTCCACTTT	CASSKDTDNSPLHF
14	TRBV5-6	TRBJ1-6	.	TGTGCCAGCAGCCCAACAGGTCGGGGTTCACCCCTCCACTTT	CASSPTGRGSPLHF
17	TRBV11-2	TRBJ2-7	TRBD1	TGTGCCAGCAGCTTAGAGCCCGGGACAGGGTTCGGGTACGAGCAGTACTTC	CASSLEPGTGFGYEQYF
13	TRBV9	TRBJ2-3	.	TGTGCCAGCAGCGCCGACGCCAGGGATACGCAGTATTTT	CASSADARDTQYF
14	TRBV4-1	TRBJ2-1	TRBD2	TGCGCCAGTGATAAATGGCGGGAGTTGGATGAGCAGTTCTTC	CASDKWRELDEQFF
15	TRBV2	TRBJ2-2	.	TGTGCCAGCAGGCCGGGGACCCCAGCGACCGGGGAGCTGTTTTTT	CASRPGTPATGELFF
17	TRBV11-2	TRBJ2-3	TRBD2	TGTGCCAGCAGCTTAGCCGGGCTAGCGGGGGGGGTGGATACGCAGTATTTT	CASSLAGLAGGVDTQYF
13	TRBV5-1	TRBJ2-7	.	TGCGCCAGCAGCTTGGAGGGGCACTACGAGCAGTACTTC	CASSLEGHYEQYF
14	TRBV4-2	TRBJ2-1	.	TGTGCCAGCAGCCAAGATCGGGGCAGCAATGAGCAGTTCTTC	CASSQDRGSNEQFF